This TCR beta chain derives from a study of blood T cell repertoires in COVID-19. For the study at large: There were acute and convalescent COVID-19 samples, and they came from the United States, Italy and Spain. PBMCs, B-cell-depleted T cells, or T cells provided the cDNA or gDNA that made up the material.

This CDR3 is built from 13 residues. V was clipped by 5 bases and J by 4 bases, with 12 bases between them. Germline V CDR1 and CDR2: LNHDA, SQIVND (reference sequence). Using immunoSEQ multiplex PCR, the repertoire was profiled, and TCRdb retains in-frame clones only, with some absent. The sample shows under 200,000 clones, about 85% of them seen only once. The chain carries TRBV19 and TRBJ2-7, with D possibly TRBD2 on 6 matching bases. Sequencing used peripheral blood. The TCR comes from a woman of 80 years or more with acute or convalescent COVID-19. CDR3 DNA sequence: TGTGCCAGTAGTGTAACGGGAGTTTACGAGCAGTACTTC. Translated, it gives CASSVTGVYEQYF.